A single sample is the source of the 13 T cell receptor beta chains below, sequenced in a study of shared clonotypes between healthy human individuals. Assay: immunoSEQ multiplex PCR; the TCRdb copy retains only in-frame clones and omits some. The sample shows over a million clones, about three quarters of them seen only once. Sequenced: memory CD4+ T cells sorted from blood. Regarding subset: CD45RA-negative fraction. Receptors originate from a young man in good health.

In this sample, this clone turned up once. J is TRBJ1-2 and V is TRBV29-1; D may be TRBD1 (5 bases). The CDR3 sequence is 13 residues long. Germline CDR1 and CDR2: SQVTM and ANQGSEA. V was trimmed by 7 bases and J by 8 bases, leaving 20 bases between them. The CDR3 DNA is TGCAGCGCCGGACCGGGACCCCTAAGGGGCTACACCTTC. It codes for CSAGPGPLRGYTF.

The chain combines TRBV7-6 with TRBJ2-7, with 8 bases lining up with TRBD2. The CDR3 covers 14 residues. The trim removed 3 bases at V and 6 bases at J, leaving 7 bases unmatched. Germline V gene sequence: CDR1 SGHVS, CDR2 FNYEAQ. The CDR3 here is CASSLEAGVGEQYF. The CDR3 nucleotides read TGTGCCAGCAGCTTGGAAGCGGGGGTTGGCGAGCAGTACTTC.

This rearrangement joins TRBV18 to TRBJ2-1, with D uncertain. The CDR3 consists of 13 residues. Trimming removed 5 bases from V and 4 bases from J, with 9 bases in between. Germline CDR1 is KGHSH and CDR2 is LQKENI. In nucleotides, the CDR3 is TGTGCCAGCTCATCCGACCCGTACAATGAGCAGTTCTTC. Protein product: CASSSDPYNEQFF.

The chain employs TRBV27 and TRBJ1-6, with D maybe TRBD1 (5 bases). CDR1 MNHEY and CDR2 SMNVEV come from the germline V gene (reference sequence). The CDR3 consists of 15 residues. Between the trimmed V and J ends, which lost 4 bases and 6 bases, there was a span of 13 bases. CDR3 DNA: TGTGCCAGCAGTTGGAACCAGGGAGGTAATTCACCCCTCCACTTT. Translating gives CASSWNQGGNSPLHF.

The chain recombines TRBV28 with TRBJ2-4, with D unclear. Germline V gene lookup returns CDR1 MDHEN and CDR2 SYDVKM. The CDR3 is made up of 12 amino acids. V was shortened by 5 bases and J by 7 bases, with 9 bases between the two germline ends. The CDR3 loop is CASSQGMNIQYF. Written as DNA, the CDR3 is TGTGCCAGCAGTCAAGGAATGAACATTCAGTACTTC.

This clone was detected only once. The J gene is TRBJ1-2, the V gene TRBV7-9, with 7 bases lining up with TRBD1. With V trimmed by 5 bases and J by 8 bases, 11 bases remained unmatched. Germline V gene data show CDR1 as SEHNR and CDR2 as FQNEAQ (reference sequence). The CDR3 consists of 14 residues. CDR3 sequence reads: CASSKTGQTTGYTF. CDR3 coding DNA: TGTGCCAGCAGCAAAACGGGACAGACTACGGGCTACACCTTC.

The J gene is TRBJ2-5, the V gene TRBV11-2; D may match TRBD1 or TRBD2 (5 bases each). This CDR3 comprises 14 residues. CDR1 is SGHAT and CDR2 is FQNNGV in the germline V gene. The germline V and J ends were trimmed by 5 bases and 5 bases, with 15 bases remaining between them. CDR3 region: CASSPGAVGETQYF. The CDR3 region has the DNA TGTGCCAGCAGCCCCGGGGCGGTGGGGGAGACCCAGTACTTC. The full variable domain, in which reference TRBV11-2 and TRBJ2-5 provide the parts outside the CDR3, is EAGVAQSPRYKIIEKRQSVAFWCNPISGHATLYWYQQILGQGPKLLIQFQNNGVVDDSQLPKDRFSAERLKGVDSTLKIQPAKLEDSAVYLCASSPGAVGETQYFGPGTRLLVL.

This chain's CDR3 is CASSLERPGLNEQFF. The CDR3 DNA reads TGCGCCAGCAGCTTAGAGCGGCCAGGCCTGAATGAGCAGTTCTTC. This chain uses TRBV5-1 with TRBJ2-1; perhaps TRBD2 as D (5 bases). The CDR3 is made up of 15 amino acids. Germline CDR1 SGHRS, CDR2 YFSETQ. Trimming shortened V by 2 bases and J by 7 bases, and 16 bases separated the two germline ends.

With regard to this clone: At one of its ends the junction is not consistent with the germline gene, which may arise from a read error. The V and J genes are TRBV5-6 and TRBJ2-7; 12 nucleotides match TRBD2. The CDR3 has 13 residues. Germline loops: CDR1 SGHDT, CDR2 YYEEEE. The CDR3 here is CASSPRLAGVGNF. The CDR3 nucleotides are TGTGCCAGCAGCCCCAGACTAGCGGGGGTCGGCAACTTC.

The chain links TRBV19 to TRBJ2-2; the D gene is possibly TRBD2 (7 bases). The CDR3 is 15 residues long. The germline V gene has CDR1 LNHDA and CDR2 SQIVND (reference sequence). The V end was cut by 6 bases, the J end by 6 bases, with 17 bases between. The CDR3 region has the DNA TGTGCCAGTAGGCCTTGGGGGGGCGCGGCCGGGGAGCTGTTTTTT. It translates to CASRPWGGAAGELFF. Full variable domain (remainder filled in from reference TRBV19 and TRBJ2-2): DGGITQSPKYLFRKEGQNVTLSCEQNLNHDAMYWYRQDPGQGLRLIYYSQIVNDFQKGDIAEGYSVSREKKESFPLTVTSAQKNPTAFYLCASRPWGGAAGELFFGEGSRLTVL.

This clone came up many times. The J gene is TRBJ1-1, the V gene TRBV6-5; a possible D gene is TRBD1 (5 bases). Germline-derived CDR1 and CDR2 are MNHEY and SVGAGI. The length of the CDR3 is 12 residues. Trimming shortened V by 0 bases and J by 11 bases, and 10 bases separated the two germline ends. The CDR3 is CASSYSRGDAFF. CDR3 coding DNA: TGTGCCAGCAGTTACTCACGTGGGGACGCTTTCTTT.

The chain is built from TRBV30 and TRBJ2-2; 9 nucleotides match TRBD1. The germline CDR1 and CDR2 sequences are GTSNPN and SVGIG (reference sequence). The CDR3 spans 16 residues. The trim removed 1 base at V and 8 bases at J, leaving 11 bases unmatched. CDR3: CAWSALGQGASGELFF. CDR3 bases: TGTGCCTGGAGTGCACTGGGACAGGGAGCGTCAGGGGAGCTGTTTTTT.

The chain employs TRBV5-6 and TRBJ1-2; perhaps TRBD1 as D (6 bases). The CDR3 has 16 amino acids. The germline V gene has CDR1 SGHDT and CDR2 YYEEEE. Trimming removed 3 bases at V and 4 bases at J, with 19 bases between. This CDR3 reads CASSSYKDRFGYGYTF. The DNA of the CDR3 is TGTGCCAGCAGCTCCTATAAAGACAGGTTCGGCTATGGCTACACCTTC.